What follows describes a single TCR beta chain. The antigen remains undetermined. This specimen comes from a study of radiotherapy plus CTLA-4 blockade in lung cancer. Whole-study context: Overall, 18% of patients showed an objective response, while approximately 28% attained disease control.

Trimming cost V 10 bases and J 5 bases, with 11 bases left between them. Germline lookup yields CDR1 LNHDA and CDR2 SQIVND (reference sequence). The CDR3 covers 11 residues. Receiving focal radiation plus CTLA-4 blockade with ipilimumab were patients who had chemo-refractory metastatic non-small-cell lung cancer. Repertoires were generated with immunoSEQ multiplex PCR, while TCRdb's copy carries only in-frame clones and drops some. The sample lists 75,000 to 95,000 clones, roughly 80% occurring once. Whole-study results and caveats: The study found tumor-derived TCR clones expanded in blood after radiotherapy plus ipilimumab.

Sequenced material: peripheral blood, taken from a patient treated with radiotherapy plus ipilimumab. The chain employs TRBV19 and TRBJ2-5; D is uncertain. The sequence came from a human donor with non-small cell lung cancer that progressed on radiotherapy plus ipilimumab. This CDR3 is CATPNTETQYF. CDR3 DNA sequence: TGTGCCACCCCGAATACGGAGACCCAGTACTTC.